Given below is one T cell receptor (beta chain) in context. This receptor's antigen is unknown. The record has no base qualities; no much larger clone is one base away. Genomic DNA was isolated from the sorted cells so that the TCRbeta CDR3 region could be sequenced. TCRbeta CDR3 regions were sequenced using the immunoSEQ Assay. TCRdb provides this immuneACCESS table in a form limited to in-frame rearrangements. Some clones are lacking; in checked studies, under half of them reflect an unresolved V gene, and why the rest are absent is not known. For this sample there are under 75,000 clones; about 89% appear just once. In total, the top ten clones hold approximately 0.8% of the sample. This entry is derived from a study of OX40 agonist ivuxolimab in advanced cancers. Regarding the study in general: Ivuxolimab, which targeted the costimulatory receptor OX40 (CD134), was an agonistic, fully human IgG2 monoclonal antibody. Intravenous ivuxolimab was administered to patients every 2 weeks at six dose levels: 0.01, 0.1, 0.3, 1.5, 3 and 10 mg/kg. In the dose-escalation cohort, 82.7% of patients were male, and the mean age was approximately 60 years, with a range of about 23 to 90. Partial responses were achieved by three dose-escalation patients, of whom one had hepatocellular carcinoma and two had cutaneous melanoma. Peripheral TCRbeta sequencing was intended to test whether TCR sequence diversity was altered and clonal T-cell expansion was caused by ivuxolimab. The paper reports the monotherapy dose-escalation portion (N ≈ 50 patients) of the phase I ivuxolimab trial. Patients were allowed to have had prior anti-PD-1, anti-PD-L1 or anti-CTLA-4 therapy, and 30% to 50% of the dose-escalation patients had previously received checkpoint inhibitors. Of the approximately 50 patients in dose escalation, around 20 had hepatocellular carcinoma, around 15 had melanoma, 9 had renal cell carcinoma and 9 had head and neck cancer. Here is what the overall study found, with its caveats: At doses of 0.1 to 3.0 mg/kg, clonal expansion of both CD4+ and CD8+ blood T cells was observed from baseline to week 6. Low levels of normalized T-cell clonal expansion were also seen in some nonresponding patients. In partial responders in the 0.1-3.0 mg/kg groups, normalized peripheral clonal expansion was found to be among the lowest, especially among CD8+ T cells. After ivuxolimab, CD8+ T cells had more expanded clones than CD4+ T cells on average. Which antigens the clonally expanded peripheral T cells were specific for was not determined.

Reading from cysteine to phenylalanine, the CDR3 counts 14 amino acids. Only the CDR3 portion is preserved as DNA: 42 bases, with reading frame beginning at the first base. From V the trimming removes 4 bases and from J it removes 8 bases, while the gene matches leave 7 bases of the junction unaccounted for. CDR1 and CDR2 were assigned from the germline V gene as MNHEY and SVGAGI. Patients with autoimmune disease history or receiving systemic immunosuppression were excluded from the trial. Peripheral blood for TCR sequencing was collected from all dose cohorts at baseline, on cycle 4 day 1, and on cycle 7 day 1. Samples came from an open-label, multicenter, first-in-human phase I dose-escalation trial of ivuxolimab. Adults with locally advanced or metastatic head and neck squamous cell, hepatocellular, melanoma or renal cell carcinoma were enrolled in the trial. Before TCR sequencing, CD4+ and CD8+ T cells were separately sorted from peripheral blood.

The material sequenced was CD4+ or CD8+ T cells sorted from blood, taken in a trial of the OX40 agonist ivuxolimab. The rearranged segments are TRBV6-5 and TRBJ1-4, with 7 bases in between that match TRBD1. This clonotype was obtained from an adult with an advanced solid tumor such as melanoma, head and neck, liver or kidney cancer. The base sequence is TGTGCCAGCAGTTCTAGGGGGCTTGGGGAAAAACTGTTTTTT. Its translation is CASSSRGLGEKLFF.